One sample yielded the 28 T cell receptor beta chains listed below, sequenced in a study of T cells in Graves' hyperthyroidism and ophthalmopathy. Amplification of TCR beta CDR3 regions was performed using RNA transcripts as template. The HTBI primer set served for first-round RT-PCR of the TCR CDR3. TCRdb passed the multiplex PCR reads through MiXCR, listing each CDR3 protein once. This sample yields approximately 330,000 distinct CDR3 sequences, of which roughly an eighth are seen a single time; about 37% belongs to the top ten. Source material: blood. These receptors all come from a woman aged 40 to 50 with Graves' ophthalmopathy.

This clonotype was picked up many times. The chain couples TRBV5-4 to TRBJ2-1; D call uncertain. CDR3 size: 14 residues. Germline lookup yields CDR1 SGHNT and CDR2 YYREEE (reference sequence). Trimming removed 4 bases from V and 5 bases from J, with 13 bases in between. CDR3 DNA sequence: TGTGCCAGCAGCAACGGTGACCCTAACAATGAGCAGTTCTTC. It yields the protein CASSNGDPNNEQFF. Filled out from reference TRBV5-4 and TRBJ2-1, the complete variable domain reads ETGVTQSPTHLIKTRGQQVTLRCSSQSGHNTVSWYQQALGQGPQFIFQYYREEENGRGNFPPRFSGLQFPNYSSELNVNALELDDSALYLCASSNGDPNNEQFFGPGTRLTVL.

This clonotype was seen repeatedly, ten times or more. The chain is built from TRBV19 and TRBJ2-7; D possibly uses TRBD1 or TRBD2 (5 bases each). The CDR3 totals 14 residues. Germline V CDR1 and CDR2: LNHDA, SQIVND (reference sequence). V lost 4 bases and J 3 bases, leaving 13 bases between the germline ends. CDR3 region: CASSRTLQGYEQYF. CDR3 sequence (DNA): TGTGCCAGTAGTAGGACTCTTCAGGGCTACGAGCAGTACTTC. Combining the CDR3 with reference TRBV19 and TRBJ2-7 gives the whole variable domain DGGITQSPKYLFRKEGQNVTLSCEQNLNHDAMYWYRQDPGQGLRLIYYSQIVNDFQKGDIAEGYSVSREKKESFPLTVTSAQKNPTAFYLCASSRTLQGYEQYFGPGTRLTVT.

This clonotype was picked up many times. V is TRBV27 and J is TRBJ2-7; 10 bases agree with TRBD1. This CDR3 spans 14 amino acids. In germline, CDR1 is MNHEY, CDR2 SMNVEV (reference sequence). Trimming cost V 3 bases and J 6 bases; bases outside gene matches: 5. The CDR3 bases are TGTGCCAGCAGTTTTGGGGGGACAGGGGTCGAGCAGTACTTC. It is translated as CASSFGGTGVEQYF.

CDR3 nucleotide sequence: TGTGCCAGTAGTATCTCAGCGGCACGTTACGAGCAGTACTTC. Protein product: CASSISAARYEQYF. The V gene is TRBV19, the J gene TRBJ2-7; D may be TRBD2 (5 bases). The CDR3 runs 14 residues. V was cut by 3 bases and J by 4 bases, with 13 bases left in between. The germline gives CDR1 LNHDA, CDR2 SQIVND (reference sequence).

This clonotype was seen many times. The rearrangement joins TRBV7-8 to TRBJ2-3; maybe TRBD1 (6 bases). V was clipped by 1 base and J by 0 bases, with 8 bases between them. CDR1 is SGHVS, CDR2 FQNEAQ, per germline. The length of the CDR3 is 15 residues. The CDR3 region is CASSLGQGSTDTQYF. The CDR3 DNA is TGTGCCAGCAGCTTAGGGCAGGGGAGCACAGATACGCAGTATTTT.

This clonotype appeared many times. V gene TRBV28 combines with J gene TRBJ2-5, with D perhaps matching TRBD1 (5 bases). This CDR3 comprises 16 residues. Germline V CDR1 and CDR2: MDHEN, SYDVKM. V lost 3 bases and J 4 bases, leaving 18 bases between the germline ends. CDR3 in DNA: TGTGCCAGCAGTTTGTCAGATCGTGGGGCAGGAGAGACCCAGTACTTC. Protein sequence: CASSLSDRGAGETQYF.

The V call is TRBV28, the J call TRBJ1-3, with 8 nucleotides matching TRBD1. With 5 bases clipped from V and 4 bases from J, the junction kept 7 bases outside the gene matches. The germline gives CDR1 MDHEN, CDR2 SYDVKM. CDR3 size: 15 residues. The CDR3: CASSPQGAFGNTIYF. The CDR3 DNA is TGTGCCAGCAGTCCTCAGGGGGCTTTCGGAAACACCATATATTTT.

This clonotype was seen at least ten times. This rearrangement joins TRBV2 to TRBJ1-1, with D unclear. This CDR3 contains 17 residues. Germline assignment: CDR1 SNHLY and CDR2 FYNNEI. Trimming removed 3 bases at V and 0 bases at J, with 17 bases between. The CDR3 reads CASSDAKFSLMNTEAFF. The CDR3 DNA is TGTGCCAGCAGTGATGCCAAATTTTCTTTAATGAACACTGAAGCTTTCTTT.

This clonotype was recorded many times. The chain couples TRBV3-1 to TRBJ1-3; 7 bases line up with TRBD1. The germline V gene has CDR1 LGHDT and CDR2 YNNKEL (reference sequence). CDR3 size: 14 residues. Losses at the gene ends were 1 base for V and 3 bases for J; bases not matched to a gene: 0. The CDR3 protein is CASSQGTGGNTIYF. The CDR3 DNA reads TGTGCCAGCAGCCAAGGGACAGGTGGAAACACCATATATTTT.

There are many counts of this clonotype. The chain employs TRBV27 and TRBJ1-4, with 11 bases that match TRBD1. The J segment lost 8 bases and the V segment lost 4 bases, leaving 6 bases of the junction unmatched. The CDR3 loop spans 15 amino acids. Germline CDR1 and CDR2: MNHEY and SMNVEV (reference sequence). CDR3: CASSWTGGMLEKLFF. The CDR3, as DNA: TGTGCCAGCAGTTGGACAGGGGGCATGTTAGAAAAACTGTTTTTT. Based on the CDR3 plus reference TRBV27 and TRBJ1-4, the full variable domain is EAQVTQNPRYLITVTGKKLTVTCSQNMNHEYMSWYRQDPGLGLRQIYYSMNVEVTDKGDVPEGYKVSRKEKRNFPLILESPSPNQTSLYFCASSWTGGMLEKLFFGSGTQLSVL.

The V and J genes are TRBV5-8 and TRBJ1-1; tentative D call: TRBD1 (6 bases). V lost 3 bases, J lost 1 base, and 13 bases lay in between. CDR1 is SGHTS and CDR2 is YDEGEE in the germline V gene. The CDR3 runs to 15 residues. The CDR3 here is CASSWGWTANTEAFF. CDR3 sequence (DNA): TGTGCCAGCAGCTGGGGTTGGACAGCGAACACTGAAGCTTTCTTT.

The rearrangement joins TRBV7-8 to TRBJ2-7; the D gene could be TRBD1 or TRBD2 (6 bases each). Germline CDR1 and CDR2: SGHVS and FQNEAQ. V gave up 2 bases and J gave up 2 bases, with 10 bases separating them. This CDR3 has 14 amino acids. In DNA form, the CDR3 reads TGTGCCAGCAGCTTAAGCCGGGGGCCCTACGAGCAGTACTTC. Its protein product is CASSLSRGPYEQYF.

This clonotype has ten or more counts. The rearrangement uses TRBV6-2 or TRBV6-3 and TRBJ2-3; the D gene could be TRBD1 or TRBD2 (5 bases each). This CDR3 contains 15 residues. From germline, CDR1 is MNHEY and CDR2 SVGEGT. The V and J ends lost 4 bases and 0 bases respectively, with 11 bases between them. The CDR3 sequence: CASSSYGASTDTQYF. Here the CDR3 DNA reads TGTGCCAGCAGTTCCTACGGGGCTAGCACAGATACGCAGTATTTT.

Remarks on this clonotype: A read error is possible here, since a much larger clone lies one base away. The rearrangement links TRBV6-6 to TRBJ2-5; TRBD2 matches at 7 bases. The CDR3 is 15 residues long. The germline V gene encodes CDR1 MNHNY and CDR2 SVGAGI (reference sequence). CDR3 in DNA: TGTGCCAGCAGTTACTCGGGGGGGTACCAAGAGACCCAGTGCTTC. Its translation: CASSYSGGYQETQCF.

This clonotype showed up many times. The CDR3 spells CASSPDRGGLNEQFF. The CDR3 coding sequence is TGTGCCAGCAGTCCGGACCGAGGGGGATTAAACGAGCAGTTCTTC. The chain is built from TRBV6-2 or TRBV6-3 and TRBJ2-1; TRBD1 is a possible D gene (6 bases). The CDR3 is 15 amino acids. V lost 5 bases to trimming and J lost 10 bases, with 21 bases between them. Per germline, CDR1 MNHEY and CDR2 SVGEGT.

This clonotype has a count of ten or more. The chain combines TRBV6-4 with TRBJ2-2, with D maybe TRBD1 (6 bases). The germline V gene encodes CDR1 MRHNA and CDR2 SNTAGT. This CDR3 is 11 amino acids long. Deletions cut 10 bases from V and 6 bases from J, with 9 bases between. The CDR3 DNA reads TGTGCCACTAAGGGGGCCGGGGAGCTGTTTTTT. Translation gives CATKGAGELFF.

This clonotype was seen a few times. The CDR3 coding sequence is TGCGCCAGCAGCCAAGATGAGGGCATACAGCCCCAGCATTTT. Its protein product is CASSQDEGIQPQHF. This chain uses TRBV4-1 with TRBJ1-5; D is unclear. The CDR3 length is 14 residues. Germline CDR1 reads MGHRA; CDR2 reads YSYEKL. V gave up 0 bases and J gave up 7 bases, with 10 bases separating them.

This clonotype was seen many times. The chain employs TRBV12-3 or TRBV12-4 and TRBJ2-6; D uncertain. This CDR3 has 16 residues. V was shortened by 1 base and J by 0 bases, with 7 bases between the two germline ends. This chain's CDR3 is CASSLGGSSGANVLTF. The CDR3 region has the DNA TGTGCCAGCAGTTTAGGTGGCAGCTCTGGGGCCAACGTCCTGACTTTC.

This clonotype was picked up many times. The V and J genes are TRBV27 and TRBJ2-3; the match to TRBD2 covers 11 bases. The V segment lost 8 bases and the J segment 6 bases; nucleotides outside the gene matches: 10. CDR3 length equals 15 residues. The germline gives CDR1 MNHEY, CDR2 SMNVEV (reference sequence). The CDR3 nucleotides read TGTGCCAGCGGCATTACTAGCGGGAGATTCGATACGCAGTATTTT. This gives the protein CASGITSGRFDTQYF.

This clonotype was counted many times. The chain links TRBV24-1 to TRBJ2-2; TRBD1 agrees at 7 bases. From germline, CDR1 is KGHDR and CDR2 SFDVKD. The CDR3 runs 14 residues. Unmatched junction bases numbered 5, after V lost 7 bases and J lost 4 bases. CDR3 coding DNA: TGTGCCACCAGCCTACAGGGGACCACCGGGGAGCTGTTTTTT. This gives the protein CATSLQGTTGELFF.

Of note for this clonotype: An end of the junction does not agree with germline; a read error may underlie this. CDR3 sequence: CASSVPTRELFF. CDR3 DNA sequence: TGTGCCAGCAGCGTCCCCACCAGGGAGCTGTTTTTT. The genes are TRBV9 and TRBJ2-2, with unresolved D. This CDR3 region has 12 residues. The germline CDR1 and CDR2 sequences are SGDLS and YYNGEE.

This clonotype was counted a few times. V and J are TRBV7-8 and TRBJ2-5; TRBD2 matches 12 bases. V lost 5 bases to trimming and J lost 5 bases; unmatched junction nucleotides: 9. The CDR3 runs 16 residues. Per the germline V gene, CDR1 is SGHVS and CDR2 is FQNEAQ. CDR3: CASSPGLAGLVETQYF. DNA of the CDR3: TGTGCCAGCAGCCCGGGACTAGCGGGCCTCGTGGAGACCCAGTACTTC. The entire variable domain, with the rest obtained from reference TRBV7-8 and TRBJ2-5, is as follows: GAGVSQSPRYKVAKRGQDVALRCDPISGHVSLFWYQQALGQGPEFLTYFQNEAQLDKSGLPSDRFFAERPEGSVSTLKIQRTQQEDSAVYLCASSPGLAGLVETQYFGPGTRLLVL.

Turning to this clonotype: A much larger clone is a single base away; this may be a read error. J is TRBJ2-2 and V is TRBV12-3 or TRBV12-4, with TRBD2 matching over 11 bases. The CDR3 has 15 residues. The CDR3 region is CAGRGLAGLAGELFF. The DNA for the CDR3 is TGTGCCGGCAGAGGACTAGCGGGTCTCGCCGGGGAGCTGTTTTTT.

This chain joins TRBV6-1 and TRBJ1-1, with no clear D. The CDR3 loop spans 16 amino acids. CDR1 and CDR2 (germline): MNHNS, SASEGT. The V end was cut by 4 bases, the J end by 0 bases, with 15 bases between. The DNA of the CDR3 is TGTGCCAGCAGTGGATCATCCATACCCATGAACACTGAAGCTTTCTTT. It encodes CASSGSSIPMNTEAFF.

The chain links TRBV7-6 to TRBJ2-3, with 8 bases that match TRBD2. This CDR3 has 18 amino acids. Germline V gives CDR1 SGHVS, CDR2 FNYEAQ. Trimming cost V 0 bases and J 4 bases; bases outside gene matches: 12. The CDR3 is CASSLAPGGGGLADTQYF. In DNA, the CDR3 is TGTGCCAGCAGCTTAGCCCCTGGGGGCGGGGGGCTCGCAGATACGCAGTATTTT.

There are many counts of this clonotype. This chain links TRBV19 with TRBJ2-1, with a weak D call TRBD1 (7 bases). CDR3 length: 14 amino acids. Trimming removed 6 bases from V and 4 bases from J, with 13 bases in between. Germline V CDR1 and CDR2: LNHDA, SQIVND (reference sequence). The CDR3 region has the DNA TGTGCCAGTAGCCCGGAGGGGGCTTACAATGAGCAGTTCTTC. It encodes CASSPEGAYNEQFF.

This clonotype was seen many times. V and J are TRBV9 and TRBJ2-1; D call uncertain. The length of the CDR3 is 14 residues. V gave up 0 bases and J gave up 4 bases, with 8 bases separating them. Germline values: CDR1 SGDLS, CDR2 YYNGEE. The CDR3, as DNA: TGTGCCAGCAGCGTAGGGGCCAGTTACAATGAGCAGTTCTTC. This translates into CASSVGASYNEQFF.

The chain employs TRBV10-3 and TRBJ2-5; 7 bases are a match to TRBD2. V was clipped by 3 bases and J by 5 bases; unmatched bases: 18. Per the germline V gene, CDR1 is ENHRY and CDR2 is SYGVKD. This CDR3 contains 18 residues. CDR3 amino acids: CAISDLRLAGAPKETQYF. DNA of the CDR3: TGTGCCATCAGTGATCTGAGACTGGCGGGAGCACCCAAGGAGACCCAGTACTTC.